This TCR beta chain was sequenced during a study of OX40 agonist ivuxolimab in advanced cancers. Whole-study findings and limits: CD4+ and CD8+ blood T cells expanded clonally by week 6 at 0.1 to 3.0 mg/kg.

Here immunoSEQ multiplex PCR was the method, and the copy in TCRdb shows in-frame clones only, minus some. The table has 50,000 to 70,000 clones, over 90% seen once; the top ten hold approximately 20%. In regard to this clone: Its antigen is unidentified.

This sequence was found in an adult with an advanced solid tumor such as melanoma, head and neck, liver or kidney cancer. The starting material was CD4+ or CD8+ T cells sorted from blood, obtained in a trial of the OX40 agonist ivuxolimab.

CDR3 bases: TGTGCCAGTATGGGGGAAGGAGGTGGCTCCGAAAACGAGCAGTACTTC. It is translated as CASMGEGGGSENEQYF. The chain uses TRBV19 and TRBJ2-7, with D perhaps TRBD1 or TRBD2 (5 bases each). Trimming left V 7 bases short and J 5 bases short, with 24 bases between. The CDR3 spans 16 residues. Germline CDR1 LNHDA, CDR2 SQIVND (reference sequence).